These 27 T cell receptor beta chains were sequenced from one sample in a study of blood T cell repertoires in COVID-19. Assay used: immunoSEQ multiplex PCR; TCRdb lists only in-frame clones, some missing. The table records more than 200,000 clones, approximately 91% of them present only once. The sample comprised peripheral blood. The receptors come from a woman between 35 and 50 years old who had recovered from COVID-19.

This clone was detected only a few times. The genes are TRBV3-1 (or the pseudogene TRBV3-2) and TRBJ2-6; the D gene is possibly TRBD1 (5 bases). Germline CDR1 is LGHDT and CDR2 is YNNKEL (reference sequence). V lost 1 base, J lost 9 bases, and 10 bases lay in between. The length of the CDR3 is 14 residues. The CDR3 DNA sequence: TGTGCCAGCAGCCAAGGGACACCTATCAACGTCCTGACTTTC. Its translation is CASSQGTPINVLTF.

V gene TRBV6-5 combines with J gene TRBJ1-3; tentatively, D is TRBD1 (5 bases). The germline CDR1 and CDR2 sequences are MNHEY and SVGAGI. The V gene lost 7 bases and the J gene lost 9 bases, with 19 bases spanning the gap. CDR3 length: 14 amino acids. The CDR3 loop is CASISGGRIRTIYF. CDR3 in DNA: TGTGCCAGCATCAGTGGGGGGAGGATTCGCACCATATATTTT.

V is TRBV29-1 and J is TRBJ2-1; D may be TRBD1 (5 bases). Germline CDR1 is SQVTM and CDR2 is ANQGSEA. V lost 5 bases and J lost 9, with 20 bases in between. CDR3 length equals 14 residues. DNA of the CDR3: TGCAGCGTTCAGGGCTCACGGGCGCCTCTTGAGCAGTTCTTC. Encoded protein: CSVQGSRAPLEQFF.

In DNA, the CDR3 is TGTGCCAGCAGTCCACTTACTAGTGGGGGGGAGCTGTTTTTT. As protein: CASSPLTSGGELFF. The chain has TRBV27 and TRBJ2-2; possibly TRBD2 for D (5 bases). The CDR3 consists of 14 residues. CDR1 and CDR2 (germline): MNHEY, SMNVEV (reference sequence). Trimming pared 5 bases from V and 8 bases from J, leaving 15 bases between.

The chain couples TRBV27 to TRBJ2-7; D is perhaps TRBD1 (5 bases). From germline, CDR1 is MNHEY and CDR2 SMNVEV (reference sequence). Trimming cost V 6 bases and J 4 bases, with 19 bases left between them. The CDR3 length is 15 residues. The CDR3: CASRWGSQPSYEQYF. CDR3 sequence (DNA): TGTGCCAGCAGGTGGGGCTCCCAACCTTCTTACGAGCAGTACTTC.

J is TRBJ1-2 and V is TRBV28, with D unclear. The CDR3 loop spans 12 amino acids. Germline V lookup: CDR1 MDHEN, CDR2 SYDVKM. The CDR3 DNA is TGTGCGTTGGGCAGTTTTAACTATGGCTACACCTTC. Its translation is CALGSFNYGYTF.

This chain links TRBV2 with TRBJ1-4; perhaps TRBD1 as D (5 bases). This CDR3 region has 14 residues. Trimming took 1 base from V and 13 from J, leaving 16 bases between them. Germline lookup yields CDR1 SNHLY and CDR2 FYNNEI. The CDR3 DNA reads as TGTGCCAGCAGTGAAGGCGGGGCCGCCATGGTACTGTTTTTT. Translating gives CASSEGGAAMVLFF.

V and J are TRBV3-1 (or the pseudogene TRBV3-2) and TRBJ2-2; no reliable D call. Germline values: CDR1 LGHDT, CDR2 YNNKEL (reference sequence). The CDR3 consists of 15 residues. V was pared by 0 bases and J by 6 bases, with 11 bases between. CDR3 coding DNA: TGTGCCAGCAGCCAAGAGATCGCAGCGCCCGGGGAGCTGTTTTTT. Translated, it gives CASSQEIAAPGELFF.

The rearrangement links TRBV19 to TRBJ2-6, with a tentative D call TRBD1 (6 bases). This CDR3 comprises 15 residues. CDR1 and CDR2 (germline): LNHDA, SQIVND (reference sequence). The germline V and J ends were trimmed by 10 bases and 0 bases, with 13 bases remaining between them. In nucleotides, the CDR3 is TGTGCCACTACAGGGTTGCTCTCTGGGGCCAACGTCCTGACTTTC. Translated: CATTGLLSGANVLTF.

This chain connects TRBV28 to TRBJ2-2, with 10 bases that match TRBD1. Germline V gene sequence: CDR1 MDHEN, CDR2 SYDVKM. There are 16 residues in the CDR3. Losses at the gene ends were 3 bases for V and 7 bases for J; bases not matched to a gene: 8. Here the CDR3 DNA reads TGTGCCAGCAGTTTCAGTTGGGGACAGGGGCTCGGGGAGCTGTTTTTT. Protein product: CASSFSWGQGLGELFF.

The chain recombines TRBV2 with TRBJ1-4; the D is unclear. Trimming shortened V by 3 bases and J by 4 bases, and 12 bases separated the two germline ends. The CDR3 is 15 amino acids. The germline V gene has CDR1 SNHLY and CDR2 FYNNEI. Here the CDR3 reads CASSDGEGGNEKLFF. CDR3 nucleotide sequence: TGTGCCAGCAGTGATGGAGAGGGCGGTAATGAAAAACTGTTTTTT.

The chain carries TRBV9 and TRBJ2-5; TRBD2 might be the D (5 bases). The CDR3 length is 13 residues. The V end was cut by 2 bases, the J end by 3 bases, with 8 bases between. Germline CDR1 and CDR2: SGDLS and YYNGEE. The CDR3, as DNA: TGTGCCAGCAGCGTCTCGAGGGAAGAGACCCAGTACTTC. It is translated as CASSVSREETQYF.

The DNA for the CDR3 is TGTGCCAGTAGTATTTTGCTAGGACAGCGCCAAGAGACCCAGTACTTC. It codes for CASSILLGQRQETQYF. The chain has TRBV19 and TRBJ2-5; maybe TRBD1 (6 bases). The germline V gene encodes CDR1 LNHDA and CDR2 SQIVND (reference sequence). This CDR3 contains 16 residues. Between the trimmed V and J ends, which lost 3 bases and 1 base, there was a span of 15 bases.

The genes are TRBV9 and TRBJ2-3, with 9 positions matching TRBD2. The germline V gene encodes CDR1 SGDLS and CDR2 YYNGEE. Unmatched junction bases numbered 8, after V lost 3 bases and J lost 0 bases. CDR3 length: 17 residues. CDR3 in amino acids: CASSAQPGLASTDTQYF. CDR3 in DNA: TGTGCCAGCAGCGCCCAGCCGGGACTAGCTAGCACAGATACGCAGTATTTT.

CDR3 nucleotide sequence: TGTGCCTGGAGTGTCGCCCCGGGACTGCAGTACTTC. Its translation is CAWSVAPGLQYF. The chain uses TRBV30 and TRBJ2-7; TRBD2 might be the D (6 bases). The length of the CDR3 is 12 residues. Germline values: CDR1 GTSNPN, CDR2 SVGIG (reference sequence). Trimming shortened V by 0 bases and J by 9 bases, and 12 bases separated the two germline ends.

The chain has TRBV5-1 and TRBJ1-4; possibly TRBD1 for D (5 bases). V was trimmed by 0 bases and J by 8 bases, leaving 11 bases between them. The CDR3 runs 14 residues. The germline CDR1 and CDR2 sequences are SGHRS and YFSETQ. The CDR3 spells CASSLEGLREKLFF. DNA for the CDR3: TGCGCCAGCAGCTTGGAGGGACTAAGGGAAAAACTGTTTTTT.

This chain's CDR3 is CASSPLEGGASYGYTF. CDR3 DNA sequence: TGTGCCAGCTCACCACTTGAAGGGGGCGCAAGTTATGGCTACACCTTC. The genes are TRBV18 and TRBJ1-2, with 7 bases matching TRBD1. Germline V lookup: CDR1 KGHSH, CDR2 LQKENI. V shed 1 base and J 5 bases; nucleotides not matched to a gene: 10. The CDR3 covers 16 residues. Supplemented by reference TRBV18 and TRBJ1-2, the full variable domain reads NAGVMQNPRHLVRRRGQEARLRCSPMKGHSHVYWYRQLPEEGLKFMVYLQKENIIDESGMPKERFSAEFPKEGPSILRIQQVVRGDSAAYFCASSPLEGGASYGYTFGSGTRLTVV.

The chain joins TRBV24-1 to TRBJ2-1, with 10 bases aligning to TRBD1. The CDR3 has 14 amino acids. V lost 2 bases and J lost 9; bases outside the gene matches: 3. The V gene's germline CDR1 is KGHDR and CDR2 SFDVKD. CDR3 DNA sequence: TGTGCCACCAGTGATTGGGACAGGGGAGGTGAGCAGTTCTTC. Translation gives CATSDWDRGGEQFF.

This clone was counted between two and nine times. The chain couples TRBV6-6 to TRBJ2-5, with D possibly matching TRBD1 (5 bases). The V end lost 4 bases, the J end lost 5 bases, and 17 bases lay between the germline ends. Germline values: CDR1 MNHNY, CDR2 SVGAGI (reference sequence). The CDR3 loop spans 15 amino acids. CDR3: CASSSPVTVKETQYF. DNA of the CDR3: TGTGCCAGCAGTTCCCCCGTGACAGTAAAGGAGACCCAGTACTTC.

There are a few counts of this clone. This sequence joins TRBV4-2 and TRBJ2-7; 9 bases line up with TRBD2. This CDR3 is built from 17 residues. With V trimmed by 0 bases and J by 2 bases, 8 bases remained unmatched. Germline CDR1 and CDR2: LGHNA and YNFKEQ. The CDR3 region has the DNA TGTGCCAGCAGCCAAGAAAATCTAGCGGGGCAGGCCTACGAGCAGTACTTC. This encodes CASSQENLAGQAYEQYF.

The CDR3 reads CASSQPRALLPGAGELFF. The CDR3 DNA is TGTGCCAGCAGTCAACCGAGGGCGCTTCTCCCGGGGGCCGGGGAGCTGTTTTTT. The chain couples TRBV6-2 or TRBV6-3 to TRBJ2-2; tentatively, D is TRBD2 (6 bases). V lost 5 bases, J lost 6 bases, and 25 bases lay in between. Germline loops: CDR1 MNHEY, CDR2 SVGEGT. The length of the CDR3 is 18 residues.

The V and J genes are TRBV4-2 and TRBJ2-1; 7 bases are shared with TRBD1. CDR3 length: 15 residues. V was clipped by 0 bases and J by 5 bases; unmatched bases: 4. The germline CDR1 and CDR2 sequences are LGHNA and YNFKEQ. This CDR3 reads CASSQDGTENNEQFF. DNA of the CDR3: TGTGCCAGCAGCCAAGATGGGACAGAGAACAATGAGCAGTTCTTC.

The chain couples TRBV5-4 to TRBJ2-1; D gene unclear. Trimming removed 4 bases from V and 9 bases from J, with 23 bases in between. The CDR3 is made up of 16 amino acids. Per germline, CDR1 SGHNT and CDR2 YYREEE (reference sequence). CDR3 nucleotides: TGTGCCAGCAGCCTGAAATGGCTAGACGCTCCTGGTGAGCAGTTCTTC. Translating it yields CASSLKWLDAPGEQFF. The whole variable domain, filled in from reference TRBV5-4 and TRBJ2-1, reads ETGVTQSPTHLIKTRGQQVTLRCSSQSGHNTVSWYQQALGQGPQFIFQYYREEENGRGNFPPRFSGLQFPNYSSELNVNALELDDSALYLCASSLKWLDAPGEQFFGPGTRLTVL.

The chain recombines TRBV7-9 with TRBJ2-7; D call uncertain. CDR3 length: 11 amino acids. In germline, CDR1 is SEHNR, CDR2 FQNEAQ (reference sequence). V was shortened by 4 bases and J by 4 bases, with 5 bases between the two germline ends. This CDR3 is CASSYQYEQYF. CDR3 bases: TGTGCCAGCAGCTATCAGTACGAGCAGTACTTC.

The CDR3 DNA is TGTGCCAGCAGCCCCGGACAGGGGCAAACCTACGAGCAGTACTTC. It encodes CASSPGQGQTYEQYF. This chain uses TRBV2 with TRBJ2-7, with TRBD1 matching over 9 bases. The CDR3 spans 15 residues. V lost 6 bases to trimming and J lost 2 bases; unmatched junction nucleotides: 8. Per germline, CDR1 SNHLY and CDR2 FYNNEI. Full variable domain (outside the CDR3, taken from reference TRBV2 and TRBJ2-7): EPEVTQTPSHQVTQMGQEVILRCVPISNHLYFYWYRQILGQKVEFLVSFYNNEISEKSEIFDDQFSVERPDGSNFTLKIRSTKLEDSAMYFCASSPGQGQTYEQYFGPGTRLTVT.

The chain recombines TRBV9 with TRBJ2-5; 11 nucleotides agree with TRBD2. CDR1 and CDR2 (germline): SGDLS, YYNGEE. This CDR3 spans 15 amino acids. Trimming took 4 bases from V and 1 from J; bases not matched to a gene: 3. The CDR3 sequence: CASSQGTSGQETQYF. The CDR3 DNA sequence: TGTGCCAGCAGCCAGGGGACTAGCGGCCAAGAGACCCAGTACTTC.

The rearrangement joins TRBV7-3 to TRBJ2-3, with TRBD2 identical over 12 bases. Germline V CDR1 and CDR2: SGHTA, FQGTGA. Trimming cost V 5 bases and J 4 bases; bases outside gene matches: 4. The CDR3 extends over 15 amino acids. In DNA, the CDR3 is TGTGCCAGCAGCACCCGACTAGCGGGAGCAGATACGCAGTATTTT. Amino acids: CASSTRLAGADTQYF.